The T cell receptor (beta chain) under discussion was sequenced for a study of low-dose radiotherapy and immunotherapy resistance in tumors. Gene-specific TRAV and TRBV primers were used for first-strand cDNA, covering alpha and beta chains. Amplification of TCRs used a constant-region primer and V-primer adapter for 15 to 25 PCR cycles. TCRdb re-called the reads with MiXCR, one entry per CDR3 protein. Of tens of thousands of distinct CDR3 sequences listed, roughly a sixth were seen once; the top ten hold about 2.5%. The time point here: before trial treatment. V dropped 6 bases and J dropped 1 base, with 6 bases sitting between them. Germline loops: CDR1 MDHEN, CDR2 SYDVKM. The CDR3 contains 13 residues.

The sequence was collected from a male donor with prostate cancer. This sample comprised PBMCs, obtained before treatment. V gene TRBV28 combines with J gene TRBJ1-4; D gene ambiguous. The CDR3 DNA reads as TGTGCCAGCAGGGGAATAACTAATGAAAAACTGTTTTTT. As protein: CASRGITNEKLFF. Drawing the rest from reference TRBV28 and TRBJ1-4, the complete variable domain is DVKVTQSSRYLVKRTGEKVFLECVQDMDHENMFWYRQDPGLGLRLIYFSYDVKMKEKGDIPEGYSVSREKKERFSLILESASTNQTSMYLCASRGITNEKLFFGSGTQLSVL.